Below are 9 T cell receptor beta chains sequenced from a single sample in a study of blood T cell repertoires in COVID-19. Method: immunoSEQ multiplex PCR; TCRdb's copy keeps in-frame clones and lacks some. Of some 220,000 clones listed, 86% were seen once; the top ten hold around 3.5%. What was sequenced was PBMCs or T cells enriched from blood (not recorded which). The receptor source for this set is a woman aged 40 to 50 with acute COVID-19.

The genes are TRBV2 and TRBJ1-2, with no clear D. This CDR3 region has 13 residues. The ends were cut back, 4 bases at V and 2 bases at J, with 8 bases in the middle. Germline CDR1 reads SNHLY; CDR2 reads FYNNEI. The CDR3 spells CASSAGFNYGYTF. The CDR3 coding sequence is TGTGCCAGCAGTGCAGGATTCAACTATGGCTACACCTTC.

The chain couples TRBV6-5 to TRBJ1-5; TRBD1 might be the D (6 bases). The ends were cut back, 7 bases at V and 3 bases at J, with 16 bases in the middle. The CDR3 is 15 amino acids. The germline V gene encodes CDR1 MNHEY and CDR2 SVGAGI. The CDR3 spells CASTLGRDTNQPQHF. DNA for the CDR3: TGTGCCAGCACCCTAGGCCGGGACACCAATCAGCCCCAGCATTTT.

This clone was detected once. This chain joins TRBV27 and TRBJ2-1, with D possibly being TRBD1 (5 bases). CDR1 MNHEY and CDR2 SMNVEV come from the germline V gene (reference sequence). Deletions cut 2 bases from V and 1 base from J, with 9 bases between. The CDR3 spans 15 residues. The CDR3 loop is CASSLARVSYNEQFF. DNA of the CDR3: TGTGCCAGCAGTTTAGCCAGGGTTTCCTACAATGAGCAGTTCTTC.

As DNA, the CDR3 is TGTGCCACCAGTGATTTCGCCAGGGCCGGCACAGATACGCAGTATTTT. Its protein is CATSDFARAGTDTQYF. V gene TRBV24-1 combines with J gene TRBJ2-3, with D perhaps TRBD1 (5 bases). Germline lookup yields CDR1 KGHDR and CDR2 SFDVKD. This CDR3 is 16 amino acids long. Between the trimmed V and J ends, which lost 1 base and 1 base, there was a span of 11 bases.

CDR3 in amino acids: CASSVGRHATNEKLFF. The CDR3 DNA sequence: TGTGCCAGCAGCGTAGGGCGGCATGCAACTAATGAAAAACTGTTTTTT. The chain recombines TRBV9 with TRBJ1-4; unclear D gene. The CDR3 sequence is 16 residues long. V dropped 0 bases and J dropped 0 bases, with 9 bases sitting between them. CDR1 is SGDLS and CDR2 is YYNGEE in the germline V gene.

The rearrangement joins TRBV6-5 to TRBJ1-3, with D perhaps TRBD1 (6 bases). There are 16 residues in the CDR3. Germline CDR1 is MNHEY and CDR2 is SVGAGI. The V and J ends lost 0 bases and 2 bases respectively, with 11 bases between them. Here the CDR3 DNA reads TGTGCCAGCAGTTACTCTACAGGGAGCGCTGGAAACACCATATATTTT. Its translation: CASSYSTGSAGNTIYF.

CDR3 sequence: CASSQGRQGHAYEQYF. The CDR3 nucleotides read TGCGCCAGCAGCCAGGGAAGACAGGGCCACGCCTACGAGCAGTACTTC. The rearrangement links TRBV4-3 to TRBJ2-7; 7 nucleotides agree with TRBD1. CDR3 length equals 16 residues. V was clipped by 3 bases and J by 2 bases; unmatched bases: 10. Per the germline V gene, CDR1 is LGHNA and CDR2 is YSLEER.

This clone was recorded only once. The chain links TRBV5-4 to TRBJ1-4; TRBD1 aligns across 7 bases. The junction had 12 bases not matched to a gene; V was cut back by 5 bases and J by 5 bases. CDR1 SGHNT and CDR2 YYREEE come from the germline V gene (reference sequence). This CDR3 has 16 residues. The CDR3 here is CASRRIEDRENEKLFF. CDR3 nucleotide sequence: TGTGCCAGCAGACGAATCGAAGACAGGGAGAATGAAAAACTGTTTTTT.

This clone was observed a few times. The chain has TRBV2 and TRBJ2-1, with 11 nucleotides matching TRBD1. The CDR3 length is 14 residues. In germline, CDR1 is SNHLY, CDR2 FYNNEI. Losses at the gene ends were 10 bases for V and 6 bases for J; bases not matched to a gene: 8. The CDR3 DNA is TGTGCCACCCAGCGGGGACAGGGGGGCAATGAGCAGTTCTTC. This codes for CATQRGQGGNEQFF. The full variable domain, in which reference TRBV2 and TRBJ2-1 provide the parts outside the CDR3, is EPEVTQTPSHQVTQMGQEVILRCVPISNHLYFYWYRQILGQKVEFLVSFYNNEISEKSEIFDDQFSVERPDGSNFTLKIRSTKLEDSAMYFCATQRGQGGNEQFFGPGTRLTVL.